This T cell receptor beta chain was sequenced during a study of T cells after yellow fever vaccination. This clonotype was counted only a few times. Its antigen is not known. Study-level results: Some clonotypes were seen in both the CD4 and the CD8 compartments. These made up a small share and likely arose from convergent recombination.

TCRdb re-called the 5' RACE reads with MiXCR, one entry per CDR3 protein. Of a few hundred thousand distinct CDR3 sequences in the sample, 3.5% to 4.5% were seen once. The source is a man aged 18 to 30 who received the YFV17D yellow fever vaccine. The sample here was PBMCs, taken 15 days after the yellow fever booster vaccination.

The CDR3 nucleotides are TGTGCCATCAGTGAGTCAGGCGGGGGACGCGGAAACACCATATATTTT. Encoded protein: CAISESGGGRGNTIYF. The gene calls are TRBV10-3 and TRBJ1-3, with a weak D call TRBD1 (5 bases). Trimming stripped 0 bases from V and 4 bases from J, with 13 bases between. The CDR3 loop spans 16 amino acids. CDR1 and CDR2 from the germline V gene are ENHRY and SYGVKD.